These 27 T cell receptor beta chains came from one sample sequenced in a study of blood T cell repertoires in COVID-19. Method: immunoSEQ multiplex PCR; TCRdb's copy keeps in-frame clones and lacks some. This table has some 93,000 clones, approximately 86% appearing once. Sequenced: peripheral blood. These receptors were collected from a man aged 55 to 70 with acute or convalescent COVID-19.

This clone has only a few counts. The V and J genes are TRBV19 and TRBJ1-5; D gene ambiguous. CDR1 is LNHDA and CDR2 is SQIVND in the germline V gene (reference sequence). Trimming stripped 2 bases from V and 6 bases from J, with 8 bases between. The CDR3 runs 13 residues. In DNA form, the CDR3 reads TGTGCCAGTAGTATAAGTTACACTCAGCCCCAGCATTTT. Residues: CASSISYTQPQHF. The full variable domain, rest sourced from reference TRBV19 and TRBJ1-5, is DGGITQSPKYLFRKEGQNVTLSCEQNLNHDAMYWYRQDPGQGLRLIYYSQIVNDFQKGDIAEGYSVSREKKESFPLTVTSAQKNPTAFYLCASSISYTQPQHFGDGTRLSIL.

V and J are TRBV5-1 and TRBJ2-1, with D tentatively TRBD1 (5 bases). The germline V and J ends were trimmed by 4 bases and 4 bases, with 9 bases remaining between them. The germline V gene has CDR1 SGHRS and CDR2 YFSETQ. The CDR3 runs 13 residues. The CDR3 bases are TGCGCCAGCAGCCAGGGCCCGTACAATGAGCAGTTCTTC. Translated, it gives CASSQGPYNEQFF.

The rearrangement joins TRBV29-1 to TRBJ1-3; 10 bases are a match to TRBD1. The J segment lost 0 bases and the V segment lost 6 bases, leaving 5 bases of the junction unmatched. This CDR3 comprises 15 residues. CDR1 is SQVTM and CDR2 is ANQGSEA in the germline V gene. The CDR3 DNA reads as TGCAGCGTCTGGACAGGGGGAACCTCTGGAAACACCATATATTTT. Translation: CSVWTGGTSGNTIYF.

The chain carries TRBV7-8 and TRBJ2-7, with 8 bases that match TRBD2. The CDR3 runs to 15 residues. Germline trimming cut 6 bases from V and 2 bases from J; bases unmatched to any gene: 9. Looked up from germline, CDR1 is SGHVS and CDR2 is FQNEAQ. DNA of the CDR3: TGTGCCAGCAGTATCGGGGCAGCGGGGGCCTACGAGCAGTACTTC. Protein product: CASSIGAAGAYEQYF.

On this clone: Other DNA sequences of this sample code for an identical CDR3. The chain combines TRBV7-9 with TRBJ2-1; D uncertain. Trimming removed 5 bases from V and 1 base from J, with 6 bases in between. The CDR3 extends over 13 amino acids. Germline CDR1 SEHNR, CDR2 FQNEAQ (reference sequence). The CDR3 region is CASSPSSYNEQFF. The CDR3 bases are TGTGCCAGCAGCCCCAGTTCCTACAATGAGCAGTTCTTC.

The J gene is TRBJ2-7, the V gene TRBV10-3; TRBD1 matches 8 bases. This CDR3 has 16 residues. CDR1 and CDR2 (germline): ENHRY, SYGVKD. J gave up 0 bases and V 4 bases, and 8 bases lay outside the gene matches. The CDR3 region has the DNA TGTGCCATCAGTGCGGTCCTAGGACAGGGCTCCTACGAGCAGTACTTC. This encodes CAISAVLGQGSYEQYF.

The J gene is TRBJ2-7, the V gene TRBV9; D uncertain. The germline V gene encodes CDR1 SGDLS and CDR2 YYNGEE. Trimming cost V 0 bases and J 7 bases, with 11 bases left between them. CDR3 size: 13 residues. As DNA, the CDR3 is TGTGCCAGCAGCGTAGCCCCCCTCGGTGAGCAGTACTTC. It translates to CASSVAPLGEQYF.

V is TRBV2 and J is TRBJ2-7, with D possibly TRBD1 on 7 matching bases. Trimming shortened V by 6 bases and J by 1 base, and 13 bases separated the two germline ends. The germline V gene has CDR1 SNHLY and CDR2 FYNNEI. The CDR3 covers 14 residues. CDR3 in DNA: TGTGCCAGCAGGGAGACAGGGACTTCCTACGAGCAGTACTTC. It specifies CASRETGTSYEQYF.

The rearrangement uses TRBV7-2 and TRBJ2-3, with D possibly matching TRBD1 (6 bases). This CDR3 has 13 amino acids. From germline, CDR1 is SGHTA and CDR2 FQGNSA. Trimming took off 5 bases at V and 8 bases at J, with 14 bases between the two ends. CDR3 nucleotides: TGTGCCAGCAGCCCGAACAGGGCAAGTACGCAGTATTTT. Its protein is CASSPNRASTQYF. The variable domain in full, with the rest retrieved from reference TRBV7-2 and TRBJ2-3, is GAGVSQSPSNKVTEKGKDVELRCDPISGHTALYWYRQSLGQGLEFLIYFQGNSAPDKSGLPSDRFSAERTGGSVSTLTIQRTQQEDSAVYLCASSPNRASTQYFGPGTRLTVL.

This clone has just a few counts. The chain is built from TRBV18 and TRBJ1-1; D might be TRBD1 (6 bases). In germline, CDR1 is KGHSH, CDR2 LQKENI. V lost 7 bases and J 1 base, leaving 13 bases between the germline ends. This CDR3 is 14 amino acids long. CDR3 nucleotides: TGTGCCAGCTACCCGGACAGCACGAACACTGAAGCTTTCTTT. This sequence encodes CASYPDSTNTEAFF. The whole variable domain, remainder taken from reference TRBV18 and TRBJ1-1, is NAGVMQNPRHLVRRRGQEARLRCSPMKGHSHVYWYRQLPEEGLKFMVYLQKENIIDESGMPKERFSAEFPKEGPSILRIQQVVRGDSAAYFCASYPDSTNTEAFFGQGTRLTVV.

The rearrangement links TRBV6-5 to TRBJ2-1, with 7 bases matching TRBD2. The CDR3 sequence is 15 residues long. V trimming: 2 bases; J trimming: 5 bases; junction bases outside the gene matches: 6. The germline V gene encodes CDR1 MNHEY and CDR2 SVGAGI. The CDR3 coding sequence is TGTGCCAGCAGTTACGGGGGGGTAGCCGACAATGAGCAGTTCTTC. Encoded protein: CASSYGGVADNEQFF.

The chain carries TRBV7-9 and TRBJ1-4; D is perhaps TRBD1 (6 bases). The CDR3 sequence is 15 residues long. Germline-derived CDR1 and CDR2 are SEHNR and FQNEAQ (reference sequence). The V end lost 3 bases, the J end lost 0 bases, and 8 bases lay between the germline ends. CDR3 region: CASSFTGTTNEKLFF. DNA of the CDR3: TGTGCCAGCAGCTTTACAGGGACAACTAATGAAAAACTGTTTTTT.

In nucleotides, the CDR3 is TGTGCCAGCCAGGGCGAGAATGAAAAACTGTTTTTT. It codes for CASQGENEKLFF. This chain uses TRBV6-5 with TRBJ1-4; TRBD1 is a possible D gene (5 bases). The germline gives CDR1 MNHEY, CDR2 SVGAGI. The CDR3 totals 12 residues. Deletions cut 8 bases from V and 5 bases from J, with 9 bases between.

V and J are TRBV21-1 and TRBJ1-5. TRBV21-1 is marked as a pseudogene. This CDR3 region has 15 residues. CDR3: CASSKVRYSNQPQHF. The CDR3 nucleotides are TGTGCCAGCAGCAAAGTTCGGTATAGCAATCAGCCCCAGCATTTT.

The genes are TRBV6-5 and TRBJ2-3; 8 nucleotides agree with TRBD1. The trim removed 7 bases at V and 11 bases at J, leaving 8 bases unmatched. The V gene's germline CDR1 is MNHEY and CDR2 SVGAGI. The CDR3 is 12 amino acids. The CDR3 is CASNPGTGMQYF. CDR3 coding DNA: TGTGCCAGCAACCCGGGGACAGGCATGCAGTATTTT.

The chain links TRBV7-9 to TRBJ1-6; D is ambiguous. The CDR3 spans 14 residues. From germline, CDR1 is SEHNR and CDR2 FQNEAQ (reference sequence). Between the trimmed V and J ends, which lost 5 bases and 4 bases, there was a span of 9 bases. The CDR3: CASSQNKYNSPLHF. CDR3 nucleotide sequence: TGTGCCAGCAGCCAAAACAAATATAATTCACCCCTCCACTTT.

The chain joins TRBV5-1 to TRBJ1-2; 7 bases fit TRBD1. The CDR3 is 15 residues long. The V and J ends lost 0 bases and 0 bases, in that order; junction bases with no gene match: 2. Germline V lookup: CDR1 SGHRS, CDR2 YFSETQ. CDR3 sequence reads: CASSLAGTANYGYTF. The CDR3 coding sequence is TGCGCCAGCAGCTTGGCCGGGACAGCTAACTATGGCTACACCTTC.

The chain has TRBV19 and TRBJ1-1, with TRBD1 matching over 8 bases. After removal of 8 bases from V and 4 bases from J, the junction contained 6 bases not matched to a gene. The CDR3 sequence is 13 residues long. From germline, CDR1 is LNHDA and CDR2 SQIVND (reference sequence). CDR3 DNA sequence: TGTGCCAGTTGGACAGGGCTTTCCACTGAAGCTTTCTTT. Protein product: CASWTGLSTEAFF.

The J gene is TRBJ1-5, the V gene TRBV6-2 or TRBV6-3, with D hard to call. Germline lookup yields CDR1 MNHEY and CDR2 SVGEGT. Trimming stripped 8 bases from V and 2 bases from J, with 16 bases between. The CDR3 totals 15 residues. The CDR3 is CASGHRTPGNQPQHF. In DNA, the CDR3 is TGTGCCAGCGGCCACCGGACTCCTGGCAATCAGCCCCAGCATTTT.

The J gene is TRBJ2-3, the V gene TRBV1; no DNA check was done on the table's D call, TRBD2. TRBV1 is a recognized pseudogene. The CDR3 has 16 amino acids. The CDR3 bases are TGCACCAGCAGCCCTACAGCGGGGGTAACCACAGATACGCAGTATTTT. Translating it yields CTSSPTAGVTTDTQYF.

This clone was seen a single time. V is TRBV7-2 and J is TRBJ1-1, with unresolved D. CDR1 and CDR2 (germline): SGHTA, FQGNSA. With 3 bases removed from V and 6 bases from J, the gap between germline ends came to 11 bases. This CDR3 contains 13 residues. The CDR3 sequence is CASSLGPLAEAFF. CDR3 bases: TGTGCCAGCAGCTTGGGCCCTCTTGCTGAAGCTTTCTTT. Variable domain in full (rest from reference TRBV7-2 and TRBJ1-1): GAGVSQSPSNKVTEKGKDVELRCDPISGHTALYWYRQSLGQGLEFLIYFQGNSAPDKSGLPSDRFSAERTGGSVSTLTIQRTQQEDSAVYLCASSLGPLAEAFFGQGTRLTVV.

The chain couples TRBV14 to TRBJ2-3, with 9 bases identical to TRBD1. Trimming removed 4 bases from V and 1 base from J; junction bases left unmatched: 12. There are 18 residues in the CDR3. Germline CDR1 reads SGHDN; CDR2 reads FVKESK. CDR3 coding DNA: TGTGCCAGCAGCCCATTTGCGGCGGGGGACAGGGGCACAGATACGCAGTATTTT. Its protein is CASSPFAAGDRGTDTQYF.

V usage is TRBV7-2 and J usage is TRBJ1-1; D not resolved. V dropped 4 bases and J dropped 1 base, with 10 bases sitting between them. This CDR3 is built from 14 residues. The germline CDR1 and CDR2 sequences are SGHTA and FQGNSA. The CDR3 nucleotides are TGTGCCAGCAGCTCCTTGCTCAGGAACACTGAAGCTTTCTTT. Its translation: CASSSLLRNTEAFF.

The chain links TRBV5-6 to TRBJ1-2, with 7 bases that match TRBD1. V gave up 3 bases and J gave up 7 bases; unmatched junction bases: 9. CDR1 and CDR2 (germline): SGHDT, YYEEEE. The length of the CDR3 is 14 residues. Here the CDR3 reads CASSSTTGKFGYTF. The CDR3 region has the DNA TGTGCCAGCAGCTCAACGACAGGGAAATTTGGCTACACCTTC.

The CDR3 loop is CASSYIQGNQYF. In DNA, the CDR3 is TGTGCCAGCAGCTATATACAGGGAAACCAGTACTTC. This chain connects TRBV13 to TRBJ2-4; a weak D match, TRBD1 (6 bases). In germline, CDR1 is PRHDT, CDR2 FYEKMQ (reference sequence). V was clipped by 4 bases and J by 13 bases, with 14 bases between them. The CDR3 covers 12 residues. The full variable domain, with the rest looked up from reference TRBV13 and TRBJ2-4, is AAGVIQSPRHLIKEKRETATLKCYPIPRHDTVYWYQQGPGQDPQFLISFYEKMQSDKGSIPDRFSAQQFSDYHSELNMSSLELGDSALYFCASSYIQGNQYFGAGTRLSVL.

This clone appeared a single time. V is TRBV30 and J is TRBJ2-3; 7 nucleotides agree with TRBD2. Germline loops: CDR1 GTSNPN, CDR2 SVGIG (reference sequence). CDR3 length: 15 amino acids. Unmatched junction bases numbered 8, after V lost 3 bases and J lost 2 bases. Written as DNA, the CDR3 is TGTGCCTGGAGCGTGGGGGGAGGGCCCACAGATACGCAGTATTTT. Its translation: CAWSVGGGPTDTQYF.

The V and J genes are TRBV5-6 and TRBJ2-2, with D possibly TRBD1 on 6 matching bases. Trimming stripped 0 bases from V and 0 bases from J, with 9 bases between. Germline V gives CDR1 SGHDT, CDR2 YYEEEE. The CDR3 runs 16 residues. CDR3 coding DNA: TGTGCCAGCAGCTTGGGAGACAGGTCGAACACCGGGGAGCTGTTTTTT. Protein product: CASSLGDRSNTGELFF.